Listed here is a single T cell receptor beta chain. As yet, its antigen is unknown. The CDR3 length is 15 residues. Trimming pared 3 bases from V and 3 bases from J, leaving 15 bases between. Germline assignment: CDR1 DFQATT and CDR2 SNEGSKA (reference sequence). A single record per CDR3 protein comes from TCRdb applying MiXCR to the 5' RACE reads. The sample records more than 1.5 million distinct CDR3 sequences, more than 30% being singletons. This record comes from a study of identical twins. Study conclusions and caveats: Twins' surplus sharing was weaker for beta out-of-frame sequences.

This TCR was recovered from a newborn girl in good health. V is TRBV20-1 and J is TRBJ2-1; no definite D call. Sequenced input: cord blood. The CDR3 DNA sequence: TGCAGTGCTAGTAGAGGTCCCTTGATCTACAATGAGCAGTTCTTC. Its translation is CSASRGPLIYNEQFF.